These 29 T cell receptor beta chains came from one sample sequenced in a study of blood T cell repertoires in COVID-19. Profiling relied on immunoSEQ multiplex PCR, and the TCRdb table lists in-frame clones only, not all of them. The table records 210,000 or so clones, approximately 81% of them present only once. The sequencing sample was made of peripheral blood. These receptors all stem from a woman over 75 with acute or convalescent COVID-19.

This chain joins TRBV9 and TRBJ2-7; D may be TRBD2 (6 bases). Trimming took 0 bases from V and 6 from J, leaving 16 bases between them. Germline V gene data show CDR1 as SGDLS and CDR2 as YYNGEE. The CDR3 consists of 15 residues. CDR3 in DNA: TGTGCCAGCAGCGTAGACGGGCGGCGGGAAGGCGAGCAGTACTTC. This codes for CASSVDGRREGEQYF.

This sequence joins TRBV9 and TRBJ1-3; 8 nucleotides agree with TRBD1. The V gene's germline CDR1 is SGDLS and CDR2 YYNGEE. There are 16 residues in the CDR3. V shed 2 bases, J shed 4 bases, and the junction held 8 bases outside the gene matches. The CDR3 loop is CASSVHSGGPGNTIYF. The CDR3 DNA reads TGTGCCAGCAGCGTCCACTCAGGGGGCCCAGGAAACACCATATATTTT.

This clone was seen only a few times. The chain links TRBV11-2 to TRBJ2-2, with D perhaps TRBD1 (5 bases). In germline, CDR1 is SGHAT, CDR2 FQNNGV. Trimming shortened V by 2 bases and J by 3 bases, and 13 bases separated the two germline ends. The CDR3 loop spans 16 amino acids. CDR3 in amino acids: CASSLHPGHDTGELFF. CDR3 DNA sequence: TGTGCCAGCAGCTTACATCCAGGACACGACACCGGGGAGCTGTTTTTT.

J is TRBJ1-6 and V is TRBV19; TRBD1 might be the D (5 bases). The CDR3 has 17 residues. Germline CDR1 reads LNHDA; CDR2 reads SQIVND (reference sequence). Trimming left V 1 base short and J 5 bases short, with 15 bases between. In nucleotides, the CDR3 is TGTGCCAGTAGTATAGGCGAGGCGACAGTACATAATTCACCCCTCCACTTT. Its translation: CASSIGEATVHNSPLHF.

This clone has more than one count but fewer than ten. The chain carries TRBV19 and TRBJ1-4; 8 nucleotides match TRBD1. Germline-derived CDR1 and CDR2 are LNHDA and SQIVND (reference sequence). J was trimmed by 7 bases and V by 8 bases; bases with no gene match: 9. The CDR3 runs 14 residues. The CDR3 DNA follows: TGTGCCAGTGGGGACAGGCCTGTAAGTGAAAAACTGTTTTTT. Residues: CASGDRPVSEKLFF.

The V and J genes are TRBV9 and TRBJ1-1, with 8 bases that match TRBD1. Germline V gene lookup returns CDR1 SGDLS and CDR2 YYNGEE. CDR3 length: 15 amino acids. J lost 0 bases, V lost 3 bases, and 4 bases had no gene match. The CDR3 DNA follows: TGTGCCAGCAGCGCCCGGACAGGGCTGAACACTGAAGCTTTCTTT. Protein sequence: CASSARTGLNTEAFF.

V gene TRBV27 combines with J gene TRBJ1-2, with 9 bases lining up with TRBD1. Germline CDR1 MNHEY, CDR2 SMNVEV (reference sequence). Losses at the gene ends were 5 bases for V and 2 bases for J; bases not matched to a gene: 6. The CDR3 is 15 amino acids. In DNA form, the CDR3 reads TGTGCCAGCAGTGCGGGGACAGGGAGCAACTATGGCTACACCTTC. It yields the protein CASSAGTGSNYGYTF.

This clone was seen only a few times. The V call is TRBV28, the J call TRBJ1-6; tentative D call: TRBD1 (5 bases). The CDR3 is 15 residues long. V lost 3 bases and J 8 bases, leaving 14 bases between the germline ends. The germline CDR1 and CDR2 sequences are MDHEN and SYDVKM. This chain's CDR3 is CASSFGHPRDSPLHF. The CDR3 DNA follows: TGTGCCAGCAGTTTCGGGCATCCCAGGGATTCACCCCTCCACTTT.

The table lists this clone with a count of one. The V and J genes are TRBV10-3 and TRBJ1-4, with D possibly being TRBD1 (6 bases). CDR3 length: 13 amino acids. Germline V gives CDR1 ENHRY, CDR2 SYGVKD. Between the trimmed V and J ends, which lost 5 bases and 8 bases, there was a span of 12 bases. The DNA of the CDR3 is TGTGCCATCAGTTCAGGGGAAGGCGAAAAACTGTTTTTT. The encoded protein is CAISSGEGEKLFF.

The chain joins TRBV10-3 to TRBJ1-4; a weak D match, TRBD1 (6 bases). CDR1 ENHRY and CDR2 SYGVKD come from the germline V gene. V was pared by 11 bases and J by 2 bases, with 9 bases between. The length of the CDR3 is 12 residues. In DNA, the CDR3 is TGTGCCTCCCAGGGGACTAATGAAAAACTGTTTTTT. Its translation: CASQGTNEKLFF.

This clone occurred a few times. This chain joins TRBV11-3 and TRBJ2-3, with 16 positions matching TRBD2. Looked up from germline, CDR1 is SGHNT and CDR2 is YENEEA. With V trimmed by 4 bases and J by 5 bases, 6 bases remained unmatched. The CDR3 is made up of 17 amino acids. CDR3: CASSSGLAGGREDTQYF. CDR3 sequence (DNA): TGTGCCAGCAGCTCGGGACTAGCGGGAGGGCGAGAAGATACGCAGTATTTT.

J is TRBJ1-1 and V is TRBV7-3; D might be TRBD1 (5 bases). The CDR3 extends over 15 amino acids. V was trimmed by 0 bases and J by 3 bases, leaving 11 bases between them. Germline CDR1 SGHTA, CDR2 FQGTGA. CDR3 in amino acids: CASSLTLSRDTEAFF. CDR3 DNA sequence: TGTGCCAGCAGCTTAACGTTAAGCAGGGACACTGAAGCTTTCTTT.

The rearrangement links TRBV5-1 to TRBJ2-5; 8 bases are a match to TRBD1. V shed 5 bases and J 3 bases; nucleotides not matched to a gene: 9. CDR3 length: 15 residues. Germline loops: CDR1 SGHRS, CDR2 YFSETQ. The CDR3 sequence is CASRFLDREEETQYF. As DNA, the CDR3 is TGCGCCAGCAGGTTTTTGGACAGGGAAGAAGAGACCCAGTACTTC. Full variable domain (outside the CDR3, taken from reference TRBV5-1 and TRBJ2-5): KAGVTQTPRYLIKTRGQQVTLSCSPISGHRSVSWYQQTPGQGLQFLFEYFSETQRNKGNFPGRFSGRQFSNSRSEMNVSTLELGDSALYLCASRFLDREEETQYFGPGTRLLVL.

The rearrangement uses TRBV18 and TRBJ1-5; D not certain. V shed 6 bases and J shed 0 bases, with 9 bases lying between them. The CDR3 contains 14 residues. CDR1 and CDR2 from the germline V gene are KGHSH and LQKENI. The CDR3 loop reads CASSPTNSNQPQHF. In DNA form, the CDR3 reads TGTGCCAGCTCCCCAACTAATAGCAATCAGCCCCAGCATTTT.

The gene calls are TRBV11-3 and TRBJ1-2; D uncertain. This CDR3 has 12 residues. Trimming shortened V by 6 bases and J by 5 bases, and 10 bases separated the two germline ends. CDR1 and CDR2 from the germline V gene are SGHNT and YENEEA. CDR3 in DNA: TGTGCCAGCAGTAACGCGCTGTATGGCTACACCTTC. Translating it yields CASSNALYGYTF.

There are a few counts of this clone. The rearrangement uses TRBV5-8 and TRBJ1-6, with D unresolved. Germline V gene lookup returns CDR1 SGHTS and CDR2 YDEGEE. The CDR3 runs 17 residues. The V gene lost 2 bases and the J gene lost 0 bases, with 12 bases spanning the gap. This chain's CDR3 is CASSLGLSFSYNSPLHF. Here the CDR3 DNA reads TGTGCCAGCAGCTTAGGACTCTCCTTCTCCTATAATTCACCCCTCCACTTT.

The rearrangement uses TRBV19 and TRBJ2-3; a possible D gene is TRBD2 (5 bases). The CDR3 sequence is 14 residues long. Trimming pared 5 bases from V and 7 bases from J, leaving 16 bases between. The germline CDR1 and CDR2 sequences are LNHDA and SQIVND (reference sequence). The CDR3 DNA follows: TGTGCCAGTAGTTCCCCCGGGGAGTGGAATACGCAGTATTTT. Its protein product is CASSSPGEWNTQYF.

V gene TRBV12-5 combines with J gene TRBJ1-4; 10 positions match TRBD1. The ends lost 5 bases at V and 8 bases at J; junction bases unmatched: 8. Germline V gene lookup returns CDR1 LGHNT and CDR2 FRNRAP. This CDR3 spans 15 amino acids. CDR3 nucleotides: TGTGCTAGTGGTCCGCCGGGACAGGGGACAGAAAAACTGTTTTTT. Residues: CASGPPGQGTEKLFF. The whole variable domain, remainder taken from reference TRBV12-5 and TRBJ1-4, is DARVTQTPRHKVTEMGQEVTMRCQPILGHNTVFWYRQTMMQGLELLAYFRNRAPLDDSGMPKDRFSAEMPDATLATLKIQPSEPRDSAVYFCASGPPGQGTEKLFFGSGTQLSVL.

CDR3 residues: CASSLDQGSYGYTF. The CDR3 DNA reads as TGTGCCAGCAGCTTAGATCAGGGGAGCTATGGCTACACCTTC. The chain has TRBV11-2 and TRBJ1-2, with D possibly matching TRBD1 (6 bases). Deletions cut 0 bases from V and 4 bases from J, with 9 bases between. Germline V lookup: CDR1 SGHAT, CDR2 FQNNGV. The length of the CDR3 is 14 residues.

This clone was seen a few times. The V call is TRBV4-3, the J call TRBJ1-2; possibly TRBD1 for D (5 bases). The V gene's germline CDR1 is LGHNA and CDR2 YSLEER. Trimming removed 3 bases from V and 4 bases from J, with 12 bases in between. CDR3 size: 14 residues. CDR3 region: CASSQGTQGYGYTF. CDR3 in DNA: TGCGCCAGCAGCCAGGGTACCCAGGGCTATGGCTACACCTTC.

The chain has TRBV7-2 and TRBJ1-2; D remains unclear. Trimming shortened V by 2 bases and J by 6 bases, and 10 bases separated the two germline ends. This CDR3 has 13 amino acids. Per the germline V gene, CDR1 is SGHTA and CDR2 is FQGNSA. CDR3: CASSLLARDGYTF. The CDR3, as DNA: TGTGCCAGCAGCTTACTTGCACGGGATGGCTACACCTTC.

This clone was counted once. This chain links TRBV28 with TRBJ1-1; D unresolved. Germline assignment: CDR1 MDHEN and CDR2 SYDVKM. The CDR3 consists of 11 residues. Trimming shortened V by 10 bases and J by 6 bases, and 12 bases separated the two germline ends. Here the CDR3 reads CAISGWSEAFF. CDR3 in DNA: TGTGCCATTTCCGGGTGGTCTGAAGCTTTCTTT.

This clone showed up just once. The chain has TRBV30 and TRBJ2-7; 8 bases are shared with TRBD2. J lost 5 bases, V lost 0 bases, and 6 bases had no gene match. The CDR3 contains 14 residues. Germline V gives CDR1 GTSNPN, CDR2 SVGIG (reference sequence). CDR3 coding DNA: TGTGCCTGGAGTGTCGGGGGGGCCTTCGACGAGCAGTACTTC. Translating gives CAWSVGGAFDEQYF. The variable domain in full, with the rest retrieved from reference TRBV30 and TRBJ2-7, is SQTIHQWPATLVQPVGSPLSLECTVEGTSNPNLYWYRQAAGRGLQLLFYSVGIGQISSEVPQNLSASRPQDRQFILSSKKLLLSDSGFYLCAWSVGGAFDEQYFGPGTRLTVT.

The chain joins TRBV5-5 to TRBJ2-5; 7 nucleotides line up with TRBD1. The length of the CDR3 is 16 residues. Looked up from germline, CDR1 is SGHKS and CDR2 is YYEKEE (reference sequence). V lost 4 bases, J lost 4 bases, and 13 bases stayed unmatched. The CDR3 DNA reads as TGTGCCAGCAGCCACTTACAGGGGCAAGGTTCAGAGACCCAGTACTTC. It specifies CASSHLQGQGSETQYF. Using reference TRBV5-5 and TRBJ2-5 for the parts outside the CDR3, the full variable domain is DAGVTQSPTHLIKTRGQQVTLRCSPISGHKSVSWYQQVLGQGPQFIFQYYEKEERGRGNFPDRFSARQFPNYSSELNVNALLLGDSALYLCASSHLQGQGSETQYFGPGTRLLVL.

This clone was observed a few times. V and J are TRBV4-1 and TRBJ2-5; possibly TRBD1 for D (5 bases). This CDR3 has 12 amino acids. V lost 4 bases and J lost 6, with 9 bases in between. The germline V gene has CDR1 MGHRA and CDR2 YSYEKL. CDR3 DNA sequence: TGCGCCAGCAGCCTGGACACACAGACCCAGTACTTC. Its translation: CASSLDTQTQYF.

CDR3 loop: CASSETGGYSGNTIYF. DNA of the CDR3: TGTGCCAGCAGTGAGACTGGGGGCTACTCTGGAAACACCATATATTTT. V is TRBV6-1 and J is TRBJ1-3; TRBD1 might be the D (6 bases). This CDR3 is built from 16 residues. Trimming pared 3 bases from V and 0 bases from J, leaving 12 bases between. The germline gives CDR1 MNHNS, CDR2 SASEGT.

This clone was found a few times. The chain's CDR3 is CATQAGLSNQPQHF. In DNA, the CDR3 is TGTGCCACTCAGGCAGGGCTTAGCAATCAGCCCCAGCATTTT. V usage is TRBV10-3 and J usage is TRBJ1-5, with D tentatively TRBD1 (5 bases). V lost 10 bases to trimming and J lost 0 bases, with 13 bases between them. Looked up from germline, CDR1 is ENHRY and CDR2 is SYGVKD. The length of the CDR3 is 14 residues.

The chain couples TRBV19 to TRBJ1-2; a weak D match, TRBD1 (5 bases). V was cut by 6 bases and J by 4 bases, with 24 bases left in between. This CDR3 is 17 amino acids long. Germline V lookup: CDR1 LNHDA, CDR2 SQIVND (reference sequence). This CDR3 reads CASSPLDAWGRAYGYTF. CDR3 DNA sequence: TGTGCCAGTAGCCCCTTAGATGCGTGGGGGAGGGCCTATGGCTACACCTTC. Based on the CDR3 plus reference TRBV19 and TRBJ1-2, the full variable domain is DGGITQSPKYLFRKEGQNVTLSCEQNLNHDAMYWYRQDPGQGLRLIYYSQIVNDFQKGDIAEGYSVSREKKESFPLTVTSAQKNPTAFYLCASSPLDAWGRAYGYTFGSGTRLTVV.

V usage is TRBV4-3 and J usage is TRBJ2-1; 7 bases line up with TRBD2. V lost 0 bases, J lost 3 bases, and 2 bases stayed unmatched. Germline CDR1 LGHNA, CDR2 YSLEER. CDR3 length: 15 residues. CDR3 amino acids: CASSQDGTNYNEQFF. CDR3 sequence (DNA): TGCGCCAGCAGCCAAGATGGGACTAACTACAATGAGCAGTTCTTC.